This T cell receptor (beta chain) was sequenced in a study of OX40 agonist ivuxolimab in advanced cancers. This clone was found once. Sequenced by immunoSEQ multiplex PCR; TCRdb stores in-frame clones only, minus some. Among around 60,000 clones listed, 88% were seen once. V lost 4 bases to trimming and J lost 5 bases; unmatched junction nucleotides: 9. The germline CDR1 and CDR2 sequences are SGHKS and YYEKEE (reference sequence). The CDR3 extends over 14 amino acids. This receptor was obtained from an adult with an advanced solid tumor such as melanoma, head and neck, liver or kidney cancer. This chain uses TRBV5-5 with TRBJ2-7; 7 nucleotides align to TRBD2. Specimen: CD4+ or CD8+ T cells sorted from blood, collected in a trial of the OX40 agonist ivuxolimab. The CDR3 spells CASSGLNGGNEQYF. CDR3 nucleotide sequence: TGTGCCAGCAGCGGACTAAACGGGGGGAACGAGCAGTACTTC.